The rows below give T cell receptor beta chains drawn from one sample of a study of T cell responses to AZD1222 COVID-19 vaccine. Sequenced by immunoSEQ multiplex PCR; TCRdb stores in-frame clones only, minus some. The repertoire consists of some 180,000 clones, with 87% occurring once and the leading ten covering approximately 0.97%. The specimen comprised peripheral blood, sampled 28 days after the second AZD1222 dose. Every receptor here comes from an adult who received the AZD1222 COVID-19 vaccine. The CDR3 runs from the conserved cysteine through the conserved F or W. The order of the fields is V gene, clone size, D gene, J gene, CDR3 protein, CDR3 DNA. The D gene is left open where the match is weak. Clone size is stated in some rows and not others, as once, few, many or a class when expanded.

TRBV2	-	-	TRBJ1-1	CASSEVRGATEAFF	TGTGCCAGCAGTGAAGTTAGGGGGGCCACTGAAGCTTTCTTT
TRBV9	-	TRBD2	TRBJ2-1	CASSAQTKRGMITEQFF	TGTGCCAGCAGCGCCCAAACTAAGCGGGGGATGATAACTGAGCAGTTCTTC
TRBV21-1	-	-	TRBJ1-2	CASSSREGGNYGYTF	TGTGCCAGCAGCTCCCGGGAGGGAGGTAACTATGGCTACACCTTC
TRBV10-1	-	-	TRBJ2-7	CASPRGRDRCLTYEQYF	TGCGCCAGCCCCCGCGGGAGGGACAGGTGTCTAACCTACGAGCAGTACTTC
TRBV12-3/TRBV12-4	-	-	TRBJ1-5	CASTQNSGGPQHF	TGTGCCAGCACCCAAAACTCGGGAGGGCCCCAGCATTTT
TRBV7-9	-	TRBD1	TRBJ1-6	CASSHHGQGNSPLHF	TGTGCCAGCAGCCATCACGGACAGGGAAATTCACCCCTCCACTTT
TRBV18	-	-	TRBJ2-2	CATHGGTGELFF	TGTGCCACCCACGGGGGCACCGGGGAGCTGTTTTTT
TRBV7-2	-	-	TRBJ1-6	CASSLSPWGGSYNSPLHF	TGTGCCAGCAGCTTGAGTCCATGGGGGGGATCCTATAATTCACCCCTCCACTTT
TRBV4-2	-	TRBD2	TRBJ2-7	CASSQDPTSGYEQYF	TGTGCCAGCAGCCAAGATCCGACTAGCGGTTACGAGCAGTACTTC
TRBV19	-	TRBD1	TRBJ1-3	CASSVTGTGNTIYF	TGTGCCAGTAGTGTGACAGGGACTGGAAACACCATATATTTT
TRBV4-2	-	-	TRBJ2-1	CASSQEVTYNEQFF	TGTGCCAGCAGCCAAGAGGTTACCTACAATGAGCAGTTCTTC
TRBV7-2	-	-	TRBJ1-6	CASSLVRSVRLDNSPLHF	TGTGCCAGCAGCTTAGTTAGGTCGGTCCGGCTCGATAATTCACCCCTCCACTTT
TRBV3-1/TRBV3-2	-	TRBD1	TRBJ1-5	CASSQDYGTGGTTWDQPQHF	TGTGCCAGCAGCCAAGATTACGGGACAGGGGGCACCACCTGGGATCAGCCCCAGCATTTT
TRBV3-1/TRBV3-2	-	-	TRBJ1-4	CASSRVAEELFF	TGTGCCAGCAGCCGTGTAGCAGAAGAGCTGTTTTTT
TRBV5-1	-	-	TRBJ1-4	CASSLVGTPGIF	TGCGCCAGCAGCTTGGTAGGGACCCCGGGGATTTTT
TRBV7-8	-	TRBD2	TRBJ2-2	CASSSGLAGGTGELFF	TGTGCCAGCAGCTCAGGCCTAGCGGGGGGGACCGGGGAGCTGTTTTTT
TRBV5-1	-	-	TRBJ2-7	CASSPERLDREGEQYF	TGCGCCAGCAGCCCGGAACGTCTGGACAGGGAGGGCGAGCAGTACTTC
TRBV4-2	-	TRBD2	TRBJ2-3	CASNPGLAGGTDTQYF	TGTGCCAGCAATCCGGGACTAGCGGGAGGCACAGATACGCAGTATTTT
TRBV10-3	-	TRBD1	TRBJ1-5	CAISTTGSLSQPQHF	TGTGCCATCAGCACGACAGGGAGTCTGAGTCAGCCCCAGCATTTT
TRBV7-2	-	-	TRBJ1-2	CASSLGYTSNYGYTF	TGTGCCAGCAGCTTAGGGTACACTTCTAACTATGGCTACACCTTC
TRBV2	few	-	TRBJ2-7	CASSEWGQGYTYEQYF	TGTGCCAGCAGTGAATGGGGGCAGGGATATACCTACGAGCAGTACTTC
TRBV5-4	-	TRBD1	TRBJ1-6	CASRLTGDGSPLHF	TGTGCCAGCAGACTGACAGGGGACGGGTCACCCCTCCACTTT
TRBV5-6	-	-	TRBJ1-6	CASSDSRRAYNSPLHF	TGTGCCAGCAGCGACAGTAGGAGGGCCTATAATTCACCCCTCCACTTT
TRBV6-2/TRBV6-3	-	-	TRBJ2-5	CASSYRETQYF	TGTGCCAGCAGTTACCGAGAGACCCAGTACTTC
TRBV11-2	few	TRBD2	TRBJ2-2	CASSLGEGNTGELFF	TGTGCCAGCAGCTTAGGGGAGGGGAACACCGGGGAGCTGTTTTTT
TRBV18	few	TRBD1	TRBJ1-6	CASSPGQGESPLHF	TGTGCCAGCTCACCGGGACAGGGGGAATCACCCCTCCACTTT
TRBV30	-	-	TRBJ2-3	CAWSVSVGADTQYF	TGTGCCTGGAGTGTATCAGTCGGGGCGGATACGCAGTATTTT
TRBV2	-	-	TRBJ2-3	CASSRRDHTDTQYF	TGTGCCAGCAGCCGCCGGGACCACACAGATACGCAGTATTTT
TRBV19	-	TRBD1	TRBJ2-3	CASSPDRGRAKGQYF	TGTGCCAGTAGCCCCGACAGGGGTCGCGCCAAAGGGCAGTATTTT